This entry describes one TCR beta chain. Its antigen is undetermined. The record originates from a study of T cell clusters in autoimmune cytopenias. Findings of the study overall: A dominant lymphoma-associated repertoire apparently masked the cluster-lack signature in secondary cytopenia versus chronic lymphocytic leukemia. Healthy donors had 2.5 to 3.5-fold more exclusive TRB clusters than active autoimmune hepatitis patients.

TRB was amplified by touch-down multiplex PCR, primer pools A and B combined. TCRdb re-called the multiplex PCR reads and shows each CDR3 protein once, DNA omitted. The listing contains 2,000 or so distinct CDR3 sequences. Each sample's input was about 250 ng genomic DNA, about 38,000 genome equivalents. The length of the CDR3 is 15 residues. CDR1 SGHAT and CDR2 FQNNGV come from the germline V gene. The TCR comes from a human donor with an autoimmune cytopenia or autoimmune hepatitis (not recorded which). The V gene is TRBV11-2, the J gene TRBJ2-2; with no DNA, the TCRdb D assignment of TRBD1 cannot be verified. Sequencing was performed on peripheral blood. The CDR3 here is CASSPRDRGTGELFF.